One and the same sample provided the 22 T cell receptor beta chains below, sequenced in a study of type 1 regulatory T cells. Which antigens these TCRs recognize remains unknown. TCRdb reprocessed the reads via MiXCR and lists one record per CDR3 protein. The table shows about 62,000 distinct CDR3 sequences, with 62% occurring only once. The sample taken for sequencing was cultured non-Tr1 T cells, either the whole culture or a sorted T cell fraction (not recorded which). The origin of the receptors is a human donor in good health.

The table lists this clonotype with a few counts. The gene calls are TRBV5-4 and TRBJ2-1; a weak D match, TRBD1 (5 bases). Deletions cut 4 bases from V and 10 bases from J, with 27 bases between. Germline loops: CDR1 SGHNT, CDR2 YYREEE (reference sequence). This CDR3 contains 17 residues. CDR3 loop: CASSQGLGDFRQYEQFF. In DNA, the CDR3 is TGTGCCAGCAGCCAGGGCCTTGGTGATTTTCGACAATACGAGCAGTTCTTC.

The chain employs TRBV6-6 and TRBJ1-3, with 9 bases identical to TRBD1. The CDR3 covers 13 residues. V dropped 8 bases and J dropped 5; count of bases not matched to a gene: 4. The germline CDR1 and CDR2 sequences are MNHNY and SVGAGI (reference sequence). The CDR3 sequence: CASGGQGRNTIYF. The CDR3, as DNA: TGTGCCAGCGGGGGACAGGGCCGAAACACCATATATTTT.

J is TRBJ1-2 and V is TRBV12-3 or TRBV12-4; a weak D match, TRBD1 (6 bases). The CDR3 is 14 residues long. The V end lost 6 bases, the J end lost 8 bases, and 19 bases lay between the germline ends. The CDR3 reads CASSPDTGTFGYTF. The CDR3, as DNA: TGTGCCAGCAGCCCCGATACCGGGACATTCGGCTACACCTTC.

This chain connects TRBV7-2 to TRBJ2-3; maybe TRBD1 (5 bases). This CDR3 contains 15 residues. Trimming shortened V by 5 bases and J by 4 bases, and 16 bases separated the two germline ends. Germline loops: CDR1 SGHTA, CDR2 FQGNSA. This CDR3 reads CASSLSWGAADTQYF. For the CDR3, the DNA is TGTGCCAGCAGCCTATCTTGGGGCGCCGCAGATACGCAGTATTTT.

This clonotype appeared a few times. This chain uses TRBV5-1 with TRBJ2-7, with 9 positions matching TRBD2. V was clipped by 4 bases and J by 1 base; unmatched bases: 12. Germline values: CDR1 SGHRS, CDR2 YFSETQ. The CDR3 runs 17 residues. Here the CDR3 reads CASSPRGSGSGSYEQYF. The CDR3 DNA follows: TGCGCCAGCAGCCCCCGGGGTAGCGGGAGTGGTTCCTACGAGCAGTACTTC.

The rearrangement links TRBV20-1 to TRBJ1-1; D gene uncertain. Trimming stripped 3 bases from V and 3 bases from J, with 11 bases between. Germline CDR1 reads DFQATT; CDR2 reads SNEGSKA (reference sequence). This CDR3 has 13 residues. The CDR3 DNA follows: TGCAGTGCTAGCCTAATAAGAGACACTGAAGCTTTCTTT. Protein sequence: CSASLIRDTEAFF.

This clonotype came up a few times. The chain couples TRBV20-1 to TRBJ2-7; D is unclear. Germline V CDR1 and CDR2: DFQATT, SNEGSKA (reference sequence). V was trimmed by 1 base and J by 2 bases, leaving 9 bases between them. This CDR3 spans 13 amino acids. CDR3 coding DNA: TGCAGTGCTAGAGGGGCAAAAGCCTACGAGCAGTACTTC. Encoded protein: CSARGAKAYEQYF.

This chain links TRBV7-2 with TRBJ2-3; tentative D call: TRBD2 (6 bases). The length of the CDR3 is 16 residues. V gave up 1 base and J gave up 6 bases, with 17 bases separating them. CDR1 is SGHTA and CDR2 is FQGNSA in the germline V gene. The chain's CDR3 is CASSLGGSGEGDTQYF. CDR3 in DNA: TGTGCCAGCAGCTTAGGCGGTAGCGGAGAGGGGGATACGCAGTATTTT.

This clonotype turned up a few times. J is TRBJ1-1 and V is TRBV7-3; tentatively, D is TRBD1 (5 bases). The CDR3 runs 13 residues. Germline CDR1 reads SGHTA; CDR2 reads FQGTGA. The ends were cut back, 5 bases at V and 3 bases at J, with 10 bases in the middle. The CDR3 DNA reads TGTGCCAGCAGCCTTCTACAGGACACTGAAGCTTTCTTT. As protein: CASSLLQDTEAFF.

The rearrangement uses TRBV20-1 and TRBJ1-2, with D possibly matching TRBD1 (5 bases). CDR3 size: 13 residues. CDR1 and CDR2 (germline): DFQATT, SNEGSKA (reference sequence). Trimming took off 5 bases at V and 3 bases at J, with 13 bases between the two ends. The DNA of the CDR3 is TGCAGTGCTCCTCCGGGACCGGACTATGGCTACACCTTC. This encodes CSAPPGPDYGYTF.

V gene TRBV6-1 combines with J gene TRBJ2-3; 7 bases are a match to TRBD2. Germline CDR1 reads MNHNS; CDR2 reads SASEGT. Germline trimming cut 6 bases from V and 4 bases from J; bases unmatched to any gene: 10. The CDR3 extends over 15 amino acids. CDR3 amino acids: CASSALGAGADTQYF. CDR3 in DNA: TGTGCCAGCAGCGCCCTCGGGGCGGGAGCAGATACGCAGTATTTT.

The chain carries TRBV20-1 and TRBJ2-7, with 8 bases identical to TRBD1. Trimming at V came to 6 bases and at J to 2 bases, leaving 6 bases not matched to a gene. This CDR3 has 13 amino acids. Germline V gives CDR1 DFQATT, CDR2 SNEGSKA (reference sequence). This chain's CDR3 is CSARTGLTYEQYF. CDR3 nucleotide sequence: TGCAGTGCGAGGACAGGGCTAACCTACGAGCAGTACTTC.

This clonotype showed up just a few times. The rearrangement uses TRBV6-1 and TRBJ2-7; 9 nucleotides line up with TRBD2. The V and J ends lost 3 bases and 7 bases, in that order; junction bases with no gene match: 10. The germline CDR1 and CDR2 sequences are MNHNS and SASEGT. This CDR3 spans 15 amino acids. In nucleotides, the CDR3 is TGTGCCAGCAGTGACCGACTAGCGGCGTCACGGGAGCAGTACTTC. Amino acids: CASSDRLAASREQYF.

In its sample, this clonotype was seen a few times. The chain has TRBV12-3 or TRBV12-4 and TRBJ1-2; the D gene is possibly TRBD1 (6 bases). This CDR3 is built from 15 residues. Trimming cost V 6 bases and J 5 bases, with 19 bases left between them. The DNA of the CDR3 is TGTGCCAGCAGCTCCGGGACACAGAAATATTATGGCTACACCTTC. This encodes CASSSGTQKYYGYTF.

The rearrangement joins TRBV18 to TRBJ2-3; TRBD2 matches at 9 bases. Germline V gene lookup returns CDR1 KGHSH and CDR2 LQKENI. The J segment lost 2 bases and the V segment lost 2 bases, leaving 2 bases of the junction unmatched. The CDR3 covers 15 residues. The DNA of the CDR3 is TGTGCCAGCTCACCAAGGACTAGCGACACAGATACGCAGTATTTT. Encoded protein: CASSPRTSDTDTQYF.

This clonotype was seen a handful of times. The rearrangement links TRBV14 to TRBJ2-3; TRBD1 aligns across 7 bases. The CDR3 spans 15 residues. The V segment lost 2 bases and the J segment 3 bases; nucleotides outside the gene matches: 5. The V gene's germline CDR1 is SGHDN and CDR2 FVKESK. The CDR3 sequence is CASSQQRGRTDTQYF. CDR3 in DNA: TGTGCCAGCAGCCAACAGAGGGGGCGGACAGATACGCAGTATTTT.

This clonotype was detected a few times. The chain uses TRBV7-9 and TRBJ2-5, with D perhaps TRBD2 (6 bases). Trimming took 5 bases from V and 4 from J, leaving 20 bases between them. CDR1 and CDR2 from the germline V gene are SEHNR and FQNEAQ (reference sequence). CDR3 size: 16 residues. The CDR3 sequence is CASSAFRAPAGETQYF. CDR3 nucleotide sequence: TGTGCCAGCAGCGCCTTCCGGGCCCCAGCGGGAGAGACCCAGTACTTC.

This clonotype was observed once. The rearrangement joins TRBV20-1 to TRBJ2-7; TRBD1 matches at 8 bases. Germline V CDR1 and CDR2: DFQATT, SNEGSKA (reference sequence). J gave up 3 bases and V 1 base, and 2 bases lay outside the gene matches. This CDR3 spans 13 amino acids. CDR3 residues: CSARAGTGYEQYF. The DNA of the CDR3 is TGCAGTGCTAGAGCCGGGACAGGCTACGAGCAGTACTTC.

The CDR3 spells CASSLGGGAGDSYEQYF. Here the CDR3 DNA reads TGTGCCAGCAGCTTGGGAGGAGGGGCAGGTGACTCCTACGAGCAGTACTTC. The V and J genes are TRBV5-4 and TRBJ2-7, with D perhaps matching TRBD2 (6 bases). The CDR3 has 17 residues. Germline CDR1 reads SGHNT; CDR2 reads YYREEE (reference sequence). V lost 0 bases to trimming and J lost 0 bases, with 16 bases between them.

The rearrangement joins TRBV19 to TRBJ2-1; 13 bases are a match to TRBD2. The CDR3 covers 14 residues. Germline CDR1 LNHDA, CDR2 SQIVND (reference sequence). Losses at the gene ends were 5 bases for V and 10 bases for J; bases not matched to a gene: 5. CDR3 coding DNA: TGTGCCAGTAGTCTCGGACTAGCGGGAGCCGAGCAGTTCTTC. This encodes CASSLGLAGAEQFF.

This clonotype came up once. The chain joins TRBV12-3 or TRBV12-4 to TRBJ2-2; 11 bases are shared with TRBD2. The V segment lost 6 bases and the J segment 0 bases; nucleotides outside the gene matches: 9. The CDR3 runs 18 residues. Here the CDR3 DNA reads TGTGCCAGCAGAGACATGGGACTAGCGGCTGCGAACACCGGGGAGCTGTTTTTT. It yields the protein CASRDMGLAAANTGELFF.

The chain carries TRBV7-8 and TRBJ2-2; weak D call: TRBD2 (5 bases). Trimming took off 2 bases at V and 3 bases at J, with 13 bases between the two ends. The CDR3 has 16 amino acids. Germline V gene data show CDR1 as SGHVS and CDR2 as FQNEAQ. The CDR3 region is CASSLFLVGDTGELFF. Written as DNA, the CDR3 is TGTGCCAGCAGCTTATTTCTGGTGGGAGACACCGGGGAGCTGTTTTTT.